These 24 T cell receptor beta chains share one sample of origin, sequenced in a study of vaccination and CD4 T cells after COVID-19 (dated by TCRdb to 2021 to 2024). Libraries were built with PCR. Sequencer: Illumina iSeq 100. TCR sequencing of DNA from cultured CD4+ T cells used the Oncomine TCR Beta short-read assay at the Johns Hopkins FTIC core. Using fastp trimming at Q25 and MiXCR clonotype assembly, TCRdb reanalyzed the public sequencing data and kept in-frame beta chains. Rows are unified per CDR3 protein, each entry keeping the most common DNA and genes. The sample yields about 17,000 distinct CDR3 sequences; almost 40% were counted once. The top ten hold approximately 8.4% of the sample. The meaning of the sample's treatment or condition label: roughly 10-day PBMC culture with coronavirus spike peptide pools or control peptides (ViraFEST assay). These receptors lack a known antigen. Sequencing input: CD4+ T cells from blood, cultured in vitro. The source is a human donor who had recovered from COVID-19.

This clonotype has a handful of counts. V gene TRBV27 combines with J gene TRBJ2-5; the match to TRBD1 covers 11 bases. Germline V gene data show CDR1 as MNHEY and CDR2 as SMNVEV (reference sequence). V lost 5 bases and J lost 4; bases outside the gene matches: 6. The CDR3 has 15 residues. DNA of the CDR3: TGTGCCAGCAGTGCCGGGACAGGGGGGAGAGAGACCCAGTACTTC. Residues: CASSAGTGGRETQYF.

This clonotype was seen a single time. V usage is TRBV28 and J usage is TRBJ1-4, with TRBD1 identical over 9 bases. Germline V gene data show CDR1 as MDHEN and CDR2 as SYDVKM. CDR3 length equals 19 residues. Trimming took 5 bases from V and 4 from J; bases not matched to a gene: 17. The CDR3 DNA follows: TGTGCCAGCAGTAAGGGGACAGGGAGGGGCAGGAGGCTTAATGAAAAACTGTTTTTT. The encoded protein is CASSKGTGRGRRLNEKLFF.

The chain combines TRBV6-1 with TRBJ1-2; D perhaps matches TRBD1 (5 bases). Looked up from germline, CDR1 is MNHNS and CDR2 is SASEGT. Trimming took off 5 bases at V and 4 bases at J, with 11 bases between the two ends. CDR3 size: 13 residues. CDR3 nucleotide sequence: TGTGCCAGCAGTCAGGGACGGAGCTATGGCTACACCTTC. The encoded protein is CASSQGRSYGYTF.

The genes are TRBV30 and TRBJ1-2; no clear D. Trimming took 2 bases from V and 8 from J, leaving 15 bases between them. The length of the CDR3 is 13 residues. Germline values: CDR1 GTSNPN, CDR2 SVGIG (reference sequence). CDR3 DNA sequence: TGTGCCTGGAGTACCTCGGTAGGGTACGGCTACACCTTC. This encodes CAWSTSVGYGYTF.

The J gene is TRBJ2-7, the V gene TRBV6-1; 7 bases fit TRBD1. In germline, CDR1 is MNHNS, CDR2 SASEGT. V lost 3 bases and J lost 3; bases outside the gene matches: 11. The CDR3 runs 16 residues. The CDR3 DNA reads TGTGCCAGCAGTGAGCAAGACAGGGTAATATACTACGAGCAGTACTTC. Translation gives CASSEQDRVIYYEQYF.

The genes are TRBV7-8 and TRBJ2-7; perhaps TRBD1 as D (7 bases). From germline, CDR1 is SGHVS and CDR2 FQNEAQ. The CDR3 runs 14 residues. Trimming cost V 6 bases and J 0 bases, with 12 bases left between them. The CDR3 region is CASRHRGLSYEQYF. The DNA of the CDR3 is TGTGCCAGCAGACACAGGGGACTCTCCTACGAGCAGTACTTC. The full variable domain, completed using reference TRBV7-8 and TRBJ2-7, is GAGVSQSPRYKVAKRGQDVALRCDPISGHVSLFWYQQALGQGPEFLTYFQNEAQLDKSGLPSDRFFAERPEGSVSTLKIQRTQQEDSAVYLCASRHRGLSYEQYFGPGTRLTVT.

This clonotype was detected once. This chain joins TRBV24-1 and TRBJ2-1; 9 bases agree with TRBD1. This CDR3 is 17 amino acids long. V dropped 4 bases and J dropped 1; count of bases not matched to a gene: 7. CDR1 and CDR2 (germline): KGHDR, SFDVKD. The CDR3 DNA sequence: TGTGCCACCAGTGACCCCACAGGGGGCTCATCCTACAATGAGCAGTTCTTC. Translation: CATSDPTGGSSYNEQFF.

The chain combines TRBV6-1 with TRBJ1-1; D gene ambiguous. Trimming removed 6 bases from V and 2 bases from J, with 13 bases in between. The CDR3 has 14 amino acids. The germline gives CDR1 MNHNS, CDR2 SASEGT. Written as DNA, the CDR3 is TGTGCCAGCAGCCAACATATAAGCAACACTGAAGCTTTCTTT. It is translated as CASSQHISNTEAFF.

This sequence joins TRBV11-2 and TRBJ2-5; the match to TRBD2 covers 7 bases. V lost 1 base, J lost 1 base, and 6 bases stayed unmatched. Per the germline V gene, CDR1 is SGHAT and CDR2 is FQNNGV. The CDR3 is 16 residues long. The CDR3 reads CASSLVREAFQETQYF. DNA for the CDR3: TGTGCCAGCAGCTTAGTCCGGGAGGCCTTCCAAGAGACCCAGTACTTC.

The J gene is TRBJ2-3, the V gene TRBV11-2; 9 bases are a match to TRBD1. CDR1 is SGHAT, CDR2 FQNNGV, per germline. V dropped 1 base and J dropped 2; count of bases not matched to a gene: 4. The CDR3 has 16 residues. The CDR3 reads CASSLGDRVITDTQYF. The CDR3 DNA is TGTGCCAGCAGCTTAGGGGACAGGGTTATCACAGATACGCAGTATTTT.

This clonotype has just a few counts. The chain carries TRBV10-3 and TRBJ1-1; 9 nucleotides line up with TRBD1. The germline CDR1 and CDR2 sequences are ENHRY and SYGVKD. The length of the CDR3 is 13 residues. The V segment lost 2 bases and the J segment 6 bases; nucleotides outside the gene matches: 1. The CDR3 spells CAISERQGAEAFF. The CDR3, as DNA: TGTGCCATCAGTGAGCGACAGGGGGCTGAAGCTTTCTTT.

This clonotype was recorded a few times. V and J are TRBV6-1 and TRBJ1-5; 7 nucleotides align to TRBD1. V trimming: 6 bases; J trimming: 2 bases; junction bases outside the gene matches: 10. Germline CDR1 is MNHNS and CDR2 is SASEGT. The CDR3 covers 16 residues. CDR3 in amino acids: CASSPGGVRGNQPQHF. The CDR3 nucleotides read TGTGCCAGCAGCCCAGGGGGGGTAAGGGGCAATCAGCCCCAGCATTTT.

The chain has TRBV27 and TRBJ2-7, with TRBD1 as a possible D gene (7 bases). This CDR3 has 16 amino acids. CDR1 MNHEY and CDR2 SMNVEV come from the germline V gene (reference sequence). Trimming removed 5 bases at V and 0 bases at J, with 17 bases between. The CDR3 loop reads CASSPSRQGLSYEQYF. The CDR3 DNA follows: TGTGCCAGCAGTCCTTCCAGACAGGGACTCTCCTACGAGCAGTACTTC.

A few counts support this clonotype. The V and J genes are TRBV10-3 and TRBJ2-1; D not resolved. The germline gives CDR1 ENHRY, CDR2 SYGVKD. Trimming pared 2 bases from V and 4 bases from J, leaving 9 bases between. This CDR3 contains 14 residues. CDR3 DNA: TGTGCCATCAGTGAGCCAAGACCTTACAATGAGCAGTTCTTC. Translation gives CAISEPRPYNEQFF.

This chain connects TRBV18 to TRBJ2-5, with D possibly TRBD1 on 5 matching bases. Germline CDR1 and CDR2: KGHSH and LQKENI. The CDR3 loop spans 17 amino acids. Between the trimmed V and J ends, which lost 4 bases and 3 bases, there was a span of 21 bases. CDR3 amino acids: CASSRDSGRTIKETQYF. CDR3 sequence (DNA): TGTGCCAGCTCACGCGATTCAGGTCGGACAATAAAAGAGACCCAGTACTTC. Drawing the rest from reference TRBV18 and TRBJ2-5, the complete variable domain is NAGVMQNPRHLVRRRGQEARLRCSPMKGHSHVYWYRQLPEEGLKFMVYLQKENIIDESGMPKERFSAEFPKEGPSILRIQQVVRGDSAAYFCASSRDSGRTIKETQYFGPGTRLLVL.

The V and J genes are TRBV6-1 and TRBJ2-7; 11 nucleotides line up with TRBD2. The CDR3 covers 15 residues. Germline V CDR1 and CDR2: MNHNS, SASEGT. V was clipped by 5 bases and J by 2 bases; unmatched bases: 5. The CDR3 nucleotides are TGTGCCAGCAGTCATACTAGCGGGGGCCCCTACGAGCAGTACTTC. Its translation: CASSHTSGGPYEQYF.

This clonotype has a handful of counts. The CDR3 DNA reads TGCAGTGCTGAATTGGGGAACATTCAGTACTTC. Translated: CSAELGNIQYF. The genes are TRBV20-1 and TRBJ2-4; D unclear. Germline V gene sequence: CDR1 DFQATT, CDR2 SNEGSKA (reference sequence). This CDR3 is 11 amino acids long. The V end was cut by 5 bases, the J end by 7 bases, with 9 bases between.

The V gene is TRBV12-3 or TRBV12-4, the J gene TRBJ2-1; D might be TRBD2 (5 bases). This CDR3 comprises 14 residues. V dropped 2 bases and J dropped 6 bases, with 11 bases sitting between them. CDR3 loop: CASSLWLATNEQFF. CDR3 sequence (DNA): TGTGCCAGCAGTTTATGGCTAGCCACCAATGAGCAGTTCTTC.

This clonotype was seen more than once but under ten times. The chain couples TRBV20-1 to TRBJ1-6, with unresolved D. V was cut by 4 bases and J by 0 bases, with 19 bases left in between. The CDR3 totals 18 residues. CDR1 and CDR2 from the germline V gene are DFQATT and SNEGSKA (reference sequence). The DNA of the CDR3 is TGCAGTGCTATCGGAACCCAACAGACAAGCTCCTATAATTCACCCCTCCACTTT. Residues: CSAIGTQQTSSYNSPLHF.

The genes are TRBV20-1 and TRBJ2-1, with 8 bases that match TRBD2. Per germline, CDR1 DFQATT and CDR2 SNEGSKA (reference sequence). J was trimmed by 5 bases and V by 0 bases; bases with no gene match: 9. The CDR3 contains 16 residues. As DNA, the CDR3 is TGCAGTGCTAGAGATCCGGGAGGGCCCCTCCACAATGAGCAGTTCTTC. Translated: CSARDPGGPLHNEQFF.

The V call is TRBV10-3, the J call TRBJ2-4, with D unresolved. V lost 0 bases, J lost 7 bases, and 4 bases lay in between. This CDR3 is 12 amino acids long. Germline V gives CDR1 ENHRY, CDR2 SYGVKD. The CDR3 coding sequence is TGTGCCATCAGTGAGTCTTCGAACATTCAGTACTTC. Amino acid sequence: CAISESSNIQYF.

The gene calls are TRBV7-2 and TRBJ2-5, with 11 positions matching TRBD2. CDR1 SGHTA and CDR2 FQGNSA come from the germline V gene. After removal of 3 bases from V and 1 base from J, the junction contained 1 base not matched to a gene. The CDR3 totals 15 residues. The CDR3 sequence is CASSLTSGIQETQYF. CDR3 nucleotide sequence: TGTGCCAGCAGCTTGACTAGCGGGATCCAAGAGACCCAGTACTTC.

CDR3 nucleotides: TGTGCCAGCAGCTTAGAGCATGGGTATGAGCAGTTCTTC. Translating gives CASSLEHGYEQFF. The V and J genes are TRBV11-3 and TRBJ2-1, with unresolved D. CDR3 length: 13 residues. V lost 0 bases and J lost 8, with 8 bases in between. Germline V gene sequence: CDR1 SGHNT, CDR2 YENEEA.

The chain joins TRBV7-6 to TRBJ2-7; 10 bases are shared with TRBD2. CDR3 size: 15 residues. From germline, CDR1 is SGHVS and CDR2 FNYEAQ. The V gene end was trimmed by 5 bases and the J gene end by 3 bases; junction bases not matched to a gene: 7. CDR3 loop: CASSRRTSGNYEQYF. DNA for the CDR3: TGTGCCAGCAGCCGGAGGACTAGCGGAAACTACGAGCAGTACTTC.